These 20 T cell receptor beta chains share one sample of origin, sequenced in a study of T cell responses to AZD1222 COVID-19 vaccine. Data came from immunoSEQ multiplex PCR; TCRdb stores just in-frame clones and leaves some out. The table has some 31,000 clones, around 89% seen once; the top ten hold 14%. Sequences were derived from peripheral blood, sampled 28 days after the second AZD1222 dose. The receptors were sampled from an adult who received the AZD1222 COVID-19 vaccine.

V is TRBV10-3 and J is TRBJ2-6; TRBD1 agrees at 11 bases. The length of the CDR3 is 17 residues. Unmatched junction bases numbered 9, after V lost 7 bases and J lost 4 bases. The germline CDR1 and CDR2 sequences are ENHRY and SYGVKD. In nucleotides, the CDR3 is TGTGCCATCACTAAGGGACAGGGGGGTGTGGGGGCCAACGTCCTGACTTTC. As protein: CAITKGQGGVGANVLTF.

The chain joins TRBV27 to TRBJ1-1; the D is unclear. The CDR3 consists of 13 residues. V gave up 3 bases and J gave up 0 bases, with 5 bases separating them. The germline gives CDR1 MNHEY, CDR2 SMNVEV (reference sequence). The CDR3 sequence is CASSFHLNTEAFF. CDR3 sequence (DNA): TGTGCCAGCAGTTTCCACCTGAACACTGAAGCTTTCTTT.

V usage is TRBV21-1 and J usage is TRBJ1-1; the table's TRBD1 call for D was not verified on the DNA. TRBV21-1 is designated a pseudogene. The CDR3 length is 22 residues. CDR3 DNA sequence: TGTGCCAGCAGCACTACACGGGACGGGCAGGGGGAACCCTCTCAGACGAACACTGAAGCTTTCTTT. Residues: CASSTTRDGQGEPSQTNTEAFF.

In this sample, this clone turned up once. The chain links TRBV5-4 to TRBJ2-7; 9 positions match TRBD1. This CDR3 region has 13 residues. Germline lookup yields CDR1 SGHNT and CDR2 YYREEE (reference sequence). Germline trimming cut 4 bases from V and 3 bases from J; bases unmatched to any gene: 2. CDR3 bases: TGTGCCAGCAGCGCGGGACAGGGCTACGAGCAGTACTTC. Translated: CASSAGQGYEQYF.

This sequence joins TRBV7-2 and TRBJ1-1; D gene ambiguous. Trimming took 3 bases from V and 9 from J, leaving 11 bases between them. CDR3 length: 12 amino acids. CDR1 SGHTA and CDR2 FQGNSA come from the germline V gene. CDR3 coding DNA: TGTGCCAGCAGCTTGAGTCAGCGTAAAGCTTTCTTT. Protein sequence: CASSLSQRKAFF.

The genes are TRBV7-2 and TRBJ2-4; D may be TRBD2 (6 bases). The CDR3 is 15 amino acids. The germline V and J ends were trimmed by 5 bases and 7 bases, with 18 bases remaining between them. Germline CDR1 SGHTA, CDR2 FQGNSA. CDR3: CASSPPPSGGNIQYF. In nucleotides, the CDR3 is TGTGCCAGCAGCCCACCCCCCAGTGGGGGGAACATTCAGTACTTC.

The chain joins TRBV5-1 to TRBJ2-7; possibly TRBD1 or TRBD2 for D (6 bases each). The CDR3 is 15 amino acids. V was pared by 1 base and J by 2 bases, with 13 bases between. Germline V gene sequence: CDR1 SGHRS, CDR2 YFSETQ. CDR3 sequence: CASSLFPGATYEQYF. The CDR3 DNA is TGCGCCAGCAGCTTGTTCCCGGGGGCCACCTACGAGCAGTACTTC.

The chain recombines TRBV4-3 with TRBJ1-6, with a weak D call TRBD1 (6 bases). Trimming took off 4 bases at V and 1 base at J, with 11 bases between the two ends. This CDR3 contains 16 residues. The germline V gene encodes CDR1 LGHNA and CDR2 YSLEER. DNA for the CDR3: TGCGCCAGCAGCCGCTCGGACAGATCCTATAATTCACCCCTCCACTTT. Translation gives CASSRSDRSYNSPLHF.

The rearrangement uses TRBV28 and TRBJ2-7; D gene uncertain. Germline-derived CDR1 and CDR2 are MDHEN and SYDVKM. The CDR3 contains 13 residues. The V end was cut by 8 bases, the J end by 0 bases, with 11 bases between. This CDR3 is CASEAGSSYEQYF. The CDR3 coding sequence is TGTGCCAGCGAGGCAGGCAGCTCCTACGAGCAGTACTTC.

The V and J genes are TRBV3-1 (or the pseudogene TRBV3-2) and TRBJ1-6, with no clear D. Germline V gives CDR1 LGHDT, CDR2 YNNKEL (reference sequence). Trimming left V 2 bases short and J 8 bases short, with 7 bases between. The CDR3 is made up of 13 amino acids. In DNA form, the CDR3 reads TGTGCCAGCAGCCAACACTCCGATTCACCCCTCCACTTT. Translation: CASSQHSDSPLHF.

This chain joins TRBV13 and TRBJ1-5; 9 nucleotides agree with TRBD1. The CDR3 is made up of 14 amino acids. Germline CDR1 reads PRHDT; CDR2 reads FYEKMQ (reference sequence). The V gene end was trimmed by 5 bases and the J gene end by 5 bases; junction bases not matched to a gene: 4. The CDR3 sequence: CASSQGQGYQPQHF. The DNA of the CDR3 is TGTGCCAGCAGCCAGGGACAGGGTTATCAGCCCCAGCATTTT.

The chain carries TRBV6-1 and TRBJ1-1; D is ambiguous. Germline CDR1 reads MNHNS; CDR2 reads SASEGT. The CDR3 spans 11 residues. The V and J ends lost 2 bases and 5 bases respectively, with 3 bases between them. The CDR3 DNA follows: TGTGCCAGCAGTGAATTAACTGAAGCTTTCTTT. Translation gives CASSELTEAFF.

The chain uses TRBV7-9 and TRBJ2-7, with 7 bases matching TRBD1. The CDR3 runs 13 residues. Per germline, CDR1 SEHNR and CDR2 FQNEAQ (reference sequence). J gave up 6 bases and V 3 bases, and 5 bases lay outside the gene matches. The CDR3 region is CASSFDRVGEQYF. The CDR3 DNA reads TGTGCCAGCAGCTTCGACAGGGTTGGCGAGCAGTACTTC.

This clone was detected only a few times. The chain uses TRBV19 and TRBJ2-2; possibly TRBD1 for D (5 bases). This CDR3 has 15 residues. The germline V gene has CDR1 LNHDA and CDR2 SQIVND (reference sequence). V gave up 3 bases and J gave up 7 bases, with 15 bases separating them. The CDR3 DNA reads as TGTGCCAGTAGTATTGTCGGCAGGGCGGACGGGGAGCTGTTTTTT. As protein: CASSIVGRADGELFF.

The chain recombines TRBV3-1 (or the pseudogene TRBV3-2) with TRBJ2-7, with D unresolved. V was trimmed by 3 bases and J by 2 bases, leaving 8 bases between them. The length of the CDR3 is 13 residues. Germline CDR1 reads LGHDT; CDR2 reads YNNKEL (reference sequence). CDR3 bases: TGTGCCAGCAGCCATAGCCAGACCTACGAGCAGTACTTC. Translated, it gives CASSHSQTYEQYF.

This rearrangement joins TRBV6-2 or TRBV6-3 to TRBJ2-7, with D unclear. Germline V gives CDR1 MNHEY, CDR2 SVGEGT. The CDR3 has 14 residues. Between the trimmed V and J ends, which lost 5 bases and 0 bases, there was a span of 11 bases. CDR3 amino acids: CASSLRISSYEQYF. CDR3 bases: TGTGCCAGCAGTCTACGGATCTCCTCCTACGAGCAGTACTTC.

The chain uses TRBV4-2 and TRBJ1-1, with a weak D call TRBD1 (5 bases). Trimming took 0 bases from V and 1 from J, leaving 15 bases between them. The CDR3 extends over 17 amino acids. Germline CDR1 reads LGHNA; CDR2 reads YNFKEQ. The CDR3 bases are TGTGCCAGCAGCCAAGAATACGCTATAGACAGGAACACTGAAGCTTTCTTT. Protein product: CASSQEYAIDRNTEAFF.

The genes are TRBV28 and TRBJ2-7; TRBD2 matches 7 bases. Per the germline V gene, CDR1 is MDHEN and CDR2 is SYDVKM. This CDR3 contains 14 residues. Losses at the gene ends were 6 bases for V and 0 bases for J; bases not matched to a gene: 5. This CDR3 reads CASRMGGSSYEQYF. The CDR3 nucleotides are TGTGCCAGCAGGATGGGGGGGAGCTCCTACGAGCAGTACTTC. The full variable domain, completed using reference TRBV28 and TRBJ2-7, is DVKVTQSSRYLVKRTGEKVFLECVQDMDHENMFWYRQDPGLGLRLIYFSYDVKMKEKGDIPEGYSVSREKKERFSLILESASTNQTSMYLCASRMGGSSYEQYFGPGTRLTVT.

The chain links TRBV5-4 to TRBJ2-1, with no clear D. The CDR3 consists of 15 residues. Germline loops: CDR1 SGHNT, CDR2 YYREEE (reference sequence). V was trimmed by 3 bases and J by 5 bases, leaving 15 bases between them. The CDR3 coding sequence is TGTGCCAGCAGCTCAGGAACTCGGTTCCACAATGAGCAGTTCTTC. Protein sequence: CASSSGTRFHNEQFF. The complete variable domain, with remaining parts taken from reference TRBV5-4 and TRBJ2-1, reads ETGVTQSPTHLIKTRGQQVTLRCSSQSGHNTVSWYQQALGQGPQFIFQYYREEENGRGNFPPRFSGLQFPNYSSELNVNALELDDSALYLCASSSGTRFHNEQFFGPGTRLTVL.

CDR3 bases: TGCGCCAGCAGCCAAGAGGGACAGAGAGGCTACACCTTC. Residues: CASSQEGQRGYTF. The J gene is TRBJ1-2, the V gene TRBV4-3; 7 bases line up with TRBD1. This CDR3 has 13 residues. Germline trimming cut 0 bases from V and 8 bases from J; bases unmatched to any gene: 3. Germline CDR1 LGHNA, CDR2 YSLEER.